The 9 T cell receptor beta chains in this list originate from one sample, sequenced in a study of blood T cells in healthy people across ages. Alongside a J-beta primer mix, a sample-barcoded 5' primer served in a second PCR lasting about 7 to 11 cycles. MiXCR, run by TCRdb on the 5' RACE reads, gives a single entry per CDR3 protein. The table lists under 950,000 distinct CDR3 sequences, over 20% of them singletons. Specimen: blood. The receptors come from a man between 65 and 80 years old in good health.

This clonotype was counted a few times. The V call is TRBV12-3 or TRBV12-4, the J call TRBJ1-2; D not certain. V was trimmed by 1 base and J by 1 base, leaving 7 bases between them. The CDR3 runs to 14 residues. CDR3 loop: CASSLGEINYGYTF. The CDR3, as DNA: TGTGCCAGCAGTTTAGGAGAAATTAACTATGGCTACACCTTC.

J is TRBJ1-2 and V is TRBV20-1; the D gene is possibly TRBD1 (5 bases). The germline V gene encodes CDR1 DFQATT and CDR2 SNEGSKA (reference sequence). V was pared by 5 bases and J by 4 bases, with 11 bases between. The CDR3 consists of 12 residues. The DNA for the CDR3 is TGCAGTGCTTTTCGGGGCAGCTATGGCTACACCTTC. As protein: CSAFRGSYGYTF.

The J gene is TRBJ2-5, the V gene TRBV20-1, with TRBD2 matching over 9 bases. The end of the DNA is better explained by TRBJ2-1, so the J call may be wrong. Looked up from germline, CDR1 is DFQATT and CDR2 is SNEGSKA (reference sequence). The CDR3 runs to 14 residues. The CDR3 region is CSAPGTSRVVGQFF. Written as DNA, the CDR3 is TGCAGTGCTCCCGGGACTAGCAGGGTAGTTGGTCAGTTCTTC.

This clonotype has only a few counts. The junction does not match germline at one end; this may be a read error. This chain links TRBV11-2 with TRBJ2-1; 13 bases align to TRBD2. CDR1 is SGHAT and CDR2 is FQNNGV in the germline V gene. There are 16 residues in the CDR3. CDR3 sequence (DNA): TGTGCCAGCAGCCGGACTAGCGGGAGTATTTACAGTGAGCAGTTCTTC. This translates into CASSRTSGSIYSEQFF.

V and J are TRBV20-1 and TRBJ2-1, with 8 bases that match TRBD1. The J segment lost 3 bases and the V segment lost 3 bases, leaving 4 bases of the junction unmatched. The CDR3 extends over 14 amino acids. Looked up from germline, CDR1 is DFQATT and CDR2 is SNEGSKA (reference sequence). The CDR3, as DNA: TGCAGTGCTAGGGACAGGGTTTACTACAATGAGCAGTTCTTC. Translation gives CSARDRVYYNEQFF.

This chain joins TRBV2 and TRBJ2-1, with D possibly TRBD2 on 6 matching bases. V lost 6 bases to trimming and J lost 3 bases, with 9 bases between them. Germline V CDR1 and CDR2: SNHLY, FYNNEI. The CDR3 is made up of 13 amino acids. CDR3 amino acids: CASRLTSYNEQFF. The CDR3 bases are TGTGCCAGCAGGTTGACTAGCTACAATGAGCAGTTCTTC.

This clonotype came up many times. The chain joins TRBV12-3 or TRBV12-4 to TRBJ2-5; 7 positions agree with TRBD2. The CDR3 is 14 amino acids. The V and J ends lost 5 bases and 7 bases, in that order; junction bases with no gene match: 10. CDR3 nucleotide sequence: TGTGCCAGCAGTCCTCGACTAGCTTCTGGGACCCAGTACTTC. Translation gives CASSPRLASGTQYF.

This chain links TRBV12-3 or TRBV12-4 with TRBJ1-1, with D possibly being TRBD1 (6 bases). Trimming took 3 bases from V and 4 from J, leaving 15 bases between them. The CDR3 loop spans 15 amino acids. Here the CDR3 DNA reads TGTGCCAGCAGTTTTATGGGGGGGCTGGGCACTGAAGCTTTCTTT. It codes for CASSFMGGLGTEAFF.

The genes are TRBV7-9 and TRBJ2-7; 9 bases agree with TRBD1. Germline V lookup: CDR1 SEHNR, CDR2 FQNEAQ (reference sequence). The V gene end was trimmed by 5 bases and the J gene end by 4 bases; junction bases not matched to a gene: 12. There are 16 residues in the CDR3. The chain's CDR3 is CASSTDRDRDLYEQYF. CDR3 nucleotides: TGTGCCAGCAGCACCGACCGGGACAGGGACCTATACGAGCAGTACTTC. Complete variable domain (other parts from reference TRBV7-9 and TRBJ2-7): DTGVSQNPRHKITKRGQNVTFRCDPISEHNRLYWYRQTLGQGPEFLTYFQNEAQLEKSRLLSDRFSAERPKGSFSTLEIQRTEQGDSAMYLCASSTDRDRDLYEQYFGPGTRLTVT.